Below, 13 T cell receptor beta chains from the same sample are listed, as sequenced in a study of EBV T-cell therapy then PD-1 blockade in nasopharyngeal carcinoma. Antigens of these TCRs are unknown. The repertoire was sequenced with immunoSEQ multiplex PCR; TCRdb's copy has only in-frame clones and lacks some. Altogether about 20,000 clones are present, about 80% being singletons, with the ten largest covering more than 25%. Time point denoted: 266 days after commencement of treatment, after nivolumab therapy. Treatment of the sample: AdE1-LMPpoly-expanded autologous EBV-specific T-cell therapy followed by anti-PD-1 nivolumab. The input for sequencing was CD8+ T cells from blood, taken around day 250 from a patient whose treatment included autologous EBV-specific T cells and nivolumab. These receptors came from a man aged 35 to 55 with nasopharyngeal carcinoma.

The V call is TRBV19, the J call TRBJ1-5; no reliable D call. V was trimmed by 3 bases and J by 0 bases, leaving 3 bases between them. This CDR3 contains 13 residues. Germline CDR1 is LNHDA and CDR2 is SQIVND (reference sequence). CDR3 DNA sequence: TGTGCCAGTAGTATGTTTAGCAATCAGCCCCAGCATTTT. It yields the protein CASSMFSNQPQHF.

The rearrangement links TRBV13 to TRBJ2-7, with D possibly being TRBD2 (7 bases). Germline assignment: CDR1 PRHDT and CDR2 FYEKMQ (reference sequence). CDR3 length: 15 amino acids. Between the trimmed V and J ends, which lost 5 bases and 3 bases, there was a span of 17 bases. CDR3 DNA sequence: TGTGCCAGCAGCCTTACAGGGAGGGCACTCTACGAGCAGTACTTC. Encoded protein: CASSLTGRALYEQYF.

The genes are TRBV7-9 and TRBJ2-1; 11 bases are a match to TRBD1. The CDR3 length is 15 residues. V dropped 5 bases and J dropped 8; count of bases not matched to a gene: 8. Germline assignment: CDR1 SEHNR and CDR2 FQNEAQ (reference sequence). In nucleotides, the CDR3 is TGTGCCAGCAGCACGGGGACAGGGGGATGGTATGAGCAGTTCTTC. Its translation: CASSTGTGGWYEQFF.

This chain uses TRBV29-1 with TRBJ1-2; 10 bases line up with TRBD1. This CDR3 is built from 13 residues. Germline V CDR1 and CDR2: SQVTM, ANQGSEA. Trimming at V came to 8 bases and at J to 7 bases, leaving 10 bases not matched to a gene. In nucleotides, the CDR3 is TGCAGCATCCCGGGACAGGGGTCACTTGGCTACACCTTC. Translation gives CSIPGQGSLGYTF. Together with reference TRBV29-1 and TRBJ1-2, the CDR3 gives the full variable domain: SAVISQKPSRDICQRGTSLTIQCQVDSQVTMMFWYRQQPGQSLTLIATANQGSEATYESGFVIDKFPISRPNLTFSTLTVSNMSPEDSSIYLCSIPGQGSLGYTFGSGTRLTVV.

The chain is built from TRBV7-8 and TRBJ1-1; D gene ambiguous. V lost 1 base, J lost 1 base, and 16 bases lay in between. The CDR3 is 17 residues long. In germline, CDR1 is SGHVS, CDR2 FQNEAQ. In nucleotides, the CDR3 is TGTGCCAGCAGCTTAGAGGGTATTGTCTCCCGGAACACTGAAGCTTTCTTT. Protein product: CASSLEGIVSRNTEAFF.

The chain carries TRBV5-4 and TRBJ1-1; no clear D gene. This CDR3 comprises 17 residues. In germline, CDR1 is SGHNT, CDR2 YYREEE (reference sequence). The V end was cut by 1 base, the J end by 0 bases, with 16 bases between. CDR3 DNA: TGTGCCAGCAGCTTGAGGGAGGGAATGTACATGAACACTGAAGCTTTCTTT. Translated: CASSLREGMYMNTEAFF. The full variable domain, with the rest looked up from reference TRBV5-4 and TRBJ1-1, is ETGVTQSPTHLIKTRGQQVTLRCSSQSGHNTVSWYQQALGQGPQFIFQYYREEENGRGNFPPRFSGLQFPNYSSELNVNALELDDSALYLCASSLREGMYMNTEAFFGQGTRLTVV.

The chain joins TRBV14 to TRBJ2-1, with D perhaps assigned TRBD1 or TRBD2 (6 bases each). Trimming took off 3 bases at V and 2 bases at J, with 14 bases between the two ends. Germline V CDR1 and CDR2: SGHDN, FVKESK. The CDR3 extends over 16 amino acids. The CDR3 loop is CASSHRRGAPYNEQFF. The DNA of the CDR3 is TGTGCCAGCAGCCACCGGAGGGGGGCCCCCTACAATGAGCAGTTCTTC.

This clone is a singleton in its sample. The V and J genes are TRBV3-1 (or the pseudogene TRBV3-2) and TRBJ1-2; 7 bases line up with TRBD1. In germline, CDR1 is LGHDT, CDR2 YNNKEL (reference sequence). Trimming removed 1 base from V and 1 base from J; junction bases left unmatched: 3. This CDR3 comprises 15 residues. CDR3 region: CASSQGGQINYGYTF. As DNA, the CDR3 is TGTGCCAGCAGCCAAGGGGGACAGATTAACTATGGCTACACCTTC.

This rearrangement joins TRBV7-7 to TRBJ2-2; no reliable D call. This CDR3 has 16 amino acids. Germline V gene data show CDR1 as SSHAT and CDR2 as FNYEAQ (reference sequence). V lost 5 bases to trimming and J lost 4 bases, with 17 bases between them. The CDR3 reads CASSPVVGLSTGELFF. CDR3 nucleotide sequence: TGTGCCAGCAGCCCCGTAGTGGGATTGAGCACCGGGGAGCTGTTTTTT.

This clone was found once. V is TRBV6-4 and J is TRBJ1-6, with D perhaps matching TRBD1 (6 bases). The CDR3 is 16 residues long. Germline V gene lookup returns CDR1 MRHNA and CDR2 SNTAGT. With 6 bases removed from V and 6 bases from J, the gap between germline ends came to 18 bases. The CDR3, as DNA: TGTGCCAGCAGCGAGACAGGAGGAGTTGGTAATTCACCCCTCCACTTT. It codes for CASSETGGVGNSPLHF.

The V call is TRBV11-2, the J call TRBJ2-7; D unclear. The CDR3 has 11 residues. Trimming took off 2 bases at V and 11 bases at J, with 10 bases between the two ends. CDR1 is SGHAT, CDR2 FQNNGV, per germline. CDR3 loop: CASSLNWAEYF. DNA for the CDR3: TGTGCCAGCAGCTTAAATTGGGCCGAGTACTTC.

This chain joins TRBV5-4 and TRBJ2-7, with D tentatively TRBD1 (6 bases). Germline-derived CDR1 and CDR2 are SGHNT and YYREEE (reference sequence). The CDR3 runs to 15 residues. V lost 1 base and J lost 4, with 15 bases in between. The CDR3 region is CASSLWDTDGYEQYF. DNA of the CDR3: TGTGCCAGCAGCTTGTGGGACACGGACGGGTACGAGCAGTACTTC.

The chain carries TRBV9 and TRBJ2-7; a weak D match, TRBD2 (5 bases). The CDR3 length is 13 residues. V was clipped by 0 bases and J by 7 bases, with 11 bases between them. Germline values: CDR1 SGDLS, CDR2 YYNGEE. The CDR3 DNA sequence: TGTGCCAGCAGCGTAGCGGGGTTTGGGGAGCAGTACTTC. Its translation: CASSVAGFGEQYF.